This TCR beta chain was recovered during a study of blood T cell repertoires in COVID-19. Whole-study context: Samples came from the United States, Italy and Spain, spanning acute and convalescent COVID-19. Sources were T cells, B-cell-depleted T cells, or PBMCs; the material itself was cDNA or gDNA.

The CDR3 runs to 15 residues. The V segment lost 4 bases and the J segment 8 bases; nucleotides outside the gene matches: 11. Germline V gene sequence: CDR1 SGHRS, CDR2 YFSETQ. This clone was seen only once. The authors' processing: Nucleated cell counts were estimated from reference gene primer amplification. Assay used: immunoSEQ multiplex PCR; TCRdb lists only in-frame clones, some missing. V and J calls and clone size follow that table, whereas D and trimming were derived from the DNA. Among some 88,000 clones listed, roughly nine tenths were seen once. The clonotype originates from a human donor with active COVID-19. The donor label of this sample is uncertain. Specimen: peripheral blood. The chain joins TRBV5-1 to TRBJ1-2, with 10 bases lining up with TRBD1. In DNA form, the CDR3 reads TGCGCCAGCAGCGTACCGGGACAGGGGATTTCGGGCTACACCTTC. It specifies CASSVPGQGISGYTF.